This TCR beta chain was obtained from a study of cytomegalovirus exposure and HLA in healthy donors. Study results and limitations: It was confirmed in vitro that three of the CMV-associated chains were specific for CMV antigens. Previously analyzed data showed that most TCR beta V segments were productive at a frequency of about 90% or about 30%.

This clone was detected a few times. The antigen is not known. The CDR3 extends over 15 amino acids. Germline V gives CDR1 SEHNR, CDR2 FQNEAQ (reference sequence). Trimming took 1 base from V and 2 from J, leaving 9 bases between them. PCR used 60 Vbeta primers and 13 Jbeta primers. Measured with immunoSEQ multiplex PCR; TCRdb has only the in-frame clones, and not every one. The sample shows about 120,000 clones, more than 70% of them seen only once. The sequenced material came from PBMCs. The V and J genes are TRBV7-9 and TRBJ1-3; D unresolved. The source of this sequence is a human donor in good health. The CDR3 region is CASSLDRVPGNTIYF. CDR3 in DNA: TGTGCCAGCAGCTTAGATCGCGTCCCTGGAAACACCATATATTTT.